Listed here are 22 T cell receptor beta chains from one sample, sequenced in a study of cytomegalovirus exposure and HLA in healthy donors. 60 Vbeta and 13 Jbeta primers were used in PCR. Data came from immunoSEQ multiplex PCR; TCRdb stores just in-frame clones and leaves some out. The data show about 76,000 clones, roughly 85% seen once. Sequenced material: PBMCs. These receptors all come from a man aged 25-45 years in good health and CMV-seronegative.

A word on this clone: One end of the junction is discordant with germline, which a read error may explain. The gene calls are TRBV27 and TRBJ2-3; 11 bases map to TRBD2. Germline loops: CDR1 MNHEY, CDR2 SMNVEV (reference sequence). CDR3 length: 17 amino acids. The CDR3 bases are TGTGCCAGCCGTTTACCCAAAACTAGCGGGAGTCTGAATACGCAGTATTTT. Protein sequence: CASRLPKTSGSLNTQYF.

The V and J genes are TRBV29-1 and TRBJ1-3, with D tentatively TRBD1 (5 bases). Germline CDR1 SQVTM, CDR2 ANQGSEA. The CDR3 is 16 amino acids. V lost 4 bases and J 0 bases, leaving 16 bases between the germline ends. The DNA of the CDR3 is TGCAGCGTTGCGGGGGGTGCGGCCAGCTCTGGAAACACCATATATTTT. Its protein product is CSVAGGAASSGNTIYF.

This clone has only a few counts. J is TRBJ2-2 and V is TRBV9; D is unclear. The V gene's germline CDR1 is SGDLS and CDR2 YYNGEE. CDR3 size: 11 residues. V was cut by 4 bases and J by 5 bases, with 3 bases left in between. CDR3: CASSRTGELFF. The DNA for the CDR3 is TGTGCCAGCAGCCGGACCGGGGAGCTGTTTTTT.

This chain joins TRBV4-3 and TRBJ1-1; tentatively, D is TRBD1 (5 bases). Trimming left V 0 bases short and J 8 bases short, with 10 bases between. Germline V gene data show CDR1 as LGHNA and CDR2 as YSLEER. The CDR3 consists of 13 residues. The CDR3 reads CASSQEWGREAFF. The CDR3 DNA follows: TGCGCCAGCAGCCAAGAATGGGGCAGGGAAGCTTTCTTT.

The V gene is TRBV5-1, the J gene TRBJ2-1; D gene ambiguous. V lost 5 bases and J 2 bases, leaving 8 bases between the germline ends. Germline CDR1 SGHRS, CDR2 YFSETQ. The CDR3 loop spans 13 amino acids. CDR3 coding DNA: TGCGCCAGCAGGGCGGAACCCTACAATGAGCAGTTCTTC. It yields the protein CASRAEPYNEQFF.

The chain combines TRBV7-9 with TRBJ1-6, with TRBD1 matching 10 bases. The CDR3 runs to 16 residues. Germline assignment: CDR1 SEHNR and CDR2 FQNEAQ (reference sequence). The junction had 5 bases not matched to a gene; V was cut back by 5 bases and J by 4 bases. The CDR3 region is CASSLGQGFYNSPLHF. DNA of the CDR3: TGTGCCAGCAGCCTGGGACAGGGGTTTTATAATTCACCCCTCCACTTT.

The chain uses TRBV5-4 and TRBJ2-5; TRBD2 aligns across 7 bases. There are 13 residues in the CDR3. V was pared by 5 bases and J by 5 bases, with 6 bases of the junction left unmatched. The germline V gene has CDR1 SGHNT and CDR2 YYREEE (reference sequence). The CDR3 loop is CASRSGTGETQYF. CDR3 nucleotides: TGTGCCAGCAGGAGCGGGACGGGTGAGACCCAGTACTTC.

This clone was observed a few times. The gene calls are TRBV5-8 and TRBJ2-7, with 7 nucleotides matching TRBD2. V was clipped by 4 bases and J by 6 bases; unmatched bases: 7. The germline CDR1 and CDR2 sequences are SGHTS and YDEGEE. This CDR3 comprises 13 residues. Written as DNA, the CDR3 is TGTGCCAGCAGCCTCAGGCTAGCGGCCGAGCAGTACTTC. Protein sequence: CASSLRLAAEQYF.

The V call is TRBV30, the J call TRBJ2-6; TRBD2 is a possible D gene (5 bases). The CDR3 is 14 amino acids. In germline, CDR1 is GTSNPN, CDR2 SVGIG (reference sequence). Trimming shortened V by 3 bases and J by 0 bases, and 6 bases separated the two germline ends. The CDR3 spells CAWSLASGANVLTF. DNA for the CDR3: TGTGCCTGGAGCCTAGCCTCTGGGGCCAACGTCCTGACTTTC.

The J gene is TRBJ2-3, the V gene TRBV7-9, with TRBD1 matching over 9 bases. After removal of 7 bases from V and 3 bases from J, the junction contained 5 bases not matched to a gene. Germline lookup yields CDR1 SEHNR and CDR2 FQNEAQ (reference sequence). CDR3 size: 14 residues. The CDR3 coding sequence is TGTGCCAGCACCTCACAGGGGGCAACAGATACGCAGTATTTT. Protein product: CASTSQGATDTQYF.

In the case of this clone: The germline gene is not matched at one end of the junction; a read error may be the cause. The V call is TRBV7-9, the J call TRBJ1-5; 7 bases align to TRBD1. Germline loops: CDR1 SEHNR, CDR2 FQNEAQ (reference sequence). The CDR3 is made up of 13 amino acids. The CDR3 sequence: CASSAGQNQPQHF. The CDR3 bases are TGTGCCAGCAGCGCGGGACAGAATCAACCCCAGCATTTT.

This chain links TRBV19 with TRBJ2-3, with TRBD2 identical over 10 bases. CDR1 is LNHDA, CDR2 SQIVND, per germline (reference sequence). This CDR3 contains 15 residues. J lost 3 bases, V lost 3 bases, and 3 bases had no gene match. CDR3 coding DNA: TGTGCCAGTAGTATGCCTAGCGGGGGTACAGATACGCAGTATTTT. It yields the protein CASSMPSGGTDTQYF.

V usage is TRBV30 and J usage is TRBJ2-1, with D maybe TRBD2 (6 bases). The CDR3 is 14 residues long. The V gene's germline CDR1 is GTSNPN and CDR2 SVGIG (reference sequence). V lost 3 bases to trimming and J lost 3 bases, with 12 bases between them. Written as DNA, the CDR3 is TGTGCCTGGAGAGGTGGCGGGATCTACAATGAGCAGTTCTTC. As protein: CAWRGGGIYNEQFF.

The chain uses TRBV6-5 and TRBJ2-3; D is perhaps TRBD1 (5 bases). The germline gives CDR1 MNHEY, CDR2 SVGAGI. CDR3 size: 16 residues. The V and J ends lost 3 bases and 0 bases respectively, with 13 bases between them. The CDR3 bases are TGTGCCAGCAGTTATACCGGACAAACTAGCACAGATACGCAGTATTTT. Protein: CASSYTGQTSTDTQYF.

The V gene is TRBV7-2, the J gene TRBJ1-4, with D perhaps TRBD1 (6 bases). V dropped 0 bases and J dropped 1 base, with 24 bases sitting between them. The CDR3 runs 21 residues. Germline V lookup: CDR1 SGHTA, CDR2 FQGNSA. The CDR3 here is CASSLAPPNRAIQGTNEKLFF. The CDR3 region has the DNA TGTGCCAGCAGCTTAGCCCCCCCGAACAGGGCTATCCAAGGAACTAATGAAAAACTGTTTTTT.

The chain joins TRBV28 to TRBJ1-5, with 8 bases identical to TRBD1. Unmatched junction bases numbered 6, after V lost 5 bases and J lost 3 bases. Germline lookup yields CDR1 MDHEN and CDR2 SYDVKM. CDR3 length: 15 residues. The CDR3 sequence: CASSGGQANNQPQHF. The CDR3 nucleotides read TGTGCCAGCAGTGGGGGACAGGCAAACAATCAGCCCCAGCATTTT.

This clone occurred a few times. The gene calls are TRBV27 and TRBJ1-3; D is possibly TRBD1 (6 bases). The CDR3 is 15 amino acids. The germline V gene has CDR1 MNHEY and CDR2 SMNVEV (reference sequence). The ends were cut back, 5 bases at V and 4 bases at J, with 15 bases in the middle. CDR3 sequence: CASSPTPGTGNTIYF. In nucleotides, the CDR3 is TGTGCCAGCAGTCCGACCCCGGGGACAGGAAACACCATATATTTT.

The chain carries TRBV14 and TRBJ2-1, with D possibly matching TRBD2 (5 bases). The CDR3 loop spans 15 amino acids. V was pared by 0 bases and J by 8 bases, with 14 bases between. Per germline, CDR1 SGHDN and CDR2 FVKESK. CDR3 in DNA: TGTGCCAGCAGCCAAGATTCTAGCCGTAAGGATGAGCAGTTCTTC. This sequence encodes CASSQDSSRKDEQFF.

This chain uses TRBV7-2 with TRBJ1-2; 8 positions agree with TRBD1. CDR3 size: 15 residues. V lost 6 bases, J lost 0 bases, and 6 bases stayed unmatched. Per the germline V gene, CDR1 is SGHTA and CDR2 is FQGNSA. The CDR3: CASSRDRGPNYGYTF. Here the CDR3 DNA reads TGTGCCAGCAGTAGAGACAGGGGTCCTAACTATGGCTACACCTTC.

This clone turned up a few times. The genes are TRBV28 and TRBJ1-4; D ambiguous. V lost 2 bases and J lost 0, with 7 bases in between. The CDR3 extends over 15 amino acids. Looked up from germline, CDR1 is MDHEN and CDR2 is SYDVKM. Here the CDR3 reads CASSLTGATNEKLFF. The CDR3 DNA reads TGTGCCAGCAGTTTAACCGGTGCAACTAATGAAAAACTGTTTTTT. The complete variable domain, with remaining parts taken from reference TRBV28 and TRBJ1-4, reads DVKVTQSSRYLVKRTGEKVFLECVQDMDHENMFWYRQDPGLGLRLIYFSYDVKMKEKGDIPEGYSVSREKKERFSLILESASTNQTSMYLCASSLTGATNEKLFFGSGTQLSVL.

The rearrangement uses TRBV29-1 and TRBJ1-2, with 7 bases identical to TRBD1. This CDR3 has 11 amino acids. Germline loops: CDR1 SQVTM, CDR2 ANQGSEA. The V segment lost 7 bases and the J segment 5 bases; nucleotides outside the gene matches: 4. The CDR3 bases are TGCAGCGGGGGACAGATGTATGGCTACACCTTC. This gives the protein CSGGQMYGYTF.

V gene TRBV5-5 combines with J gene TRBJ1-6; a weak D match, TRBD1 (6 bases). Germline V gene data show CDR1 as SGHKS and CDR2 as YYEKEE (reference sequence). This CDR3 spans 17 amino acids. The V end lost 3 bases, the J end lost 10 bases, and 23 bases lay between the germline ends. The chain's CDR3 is CASSSLLGRGTESPLHF. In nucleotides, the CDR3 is TGTGCCAGCAGCTCCCTCCTCGGCAGGGGAACGGAGTCACCCCTCCACTTT.